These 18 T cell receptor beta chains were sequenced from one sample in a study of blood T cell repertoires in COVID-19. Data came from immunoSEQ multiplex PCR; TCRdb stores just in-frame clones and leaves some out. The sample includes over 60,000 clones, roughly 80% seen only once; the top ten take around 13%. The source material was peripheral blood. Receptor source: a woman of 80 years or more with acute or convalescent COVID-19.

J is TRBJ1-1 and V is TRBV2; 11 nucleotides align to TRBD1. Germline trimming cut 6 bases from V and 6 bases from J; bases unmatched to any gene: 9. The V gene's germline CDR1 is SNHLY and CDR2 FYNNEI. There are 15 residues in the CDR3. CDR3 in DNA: TGTGCCAGCAGGGGGGACAGGGGGAACTACCCTGAAGCTTTCTTT. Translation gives CASRGDRGNYPEAFF.

CDR3 sequence: CASSYTGEQPQHF. Here the CDR3 DNA reads TGTGCCAGCAGCTACACAGGGGAACAGCCCCAGCATTTT. The J gene is TRBJ1-5, the V gene TRBV7-8, with 7 positions matching TRBD1. CDR1 and CDR2 (germline): SGHVS, FQNEAQ. CDR3 length equals 13 residues. Germline trimming cut 4 bases from V and 7 bases from J; bases unmatched to any gene: 4.

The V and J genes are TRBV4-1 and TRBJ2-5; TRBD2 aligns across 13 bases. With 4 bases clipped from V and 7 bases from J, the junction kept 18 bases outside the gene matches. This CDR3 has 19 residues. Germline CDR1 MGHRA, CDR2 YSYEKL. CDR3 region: CASSPMGLAGRSPGGTQYF. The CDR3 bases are TGCGCCAGCAGCCCAATGGGACTAGCGGGAAGAAGTCCGGGCGGGACCCAGTACTTC.

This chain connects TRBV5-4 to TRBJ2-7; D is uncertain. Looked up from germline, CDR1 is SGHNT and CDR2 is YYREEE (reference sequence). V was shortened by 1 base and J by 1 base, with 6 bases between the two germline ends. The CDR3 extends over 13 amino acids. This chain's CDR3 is CASSLWQSYEQYF. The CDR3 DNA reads TGTGCCAGCAGCTTGTGGCAGTCCTACGAGCAGTACTTC.

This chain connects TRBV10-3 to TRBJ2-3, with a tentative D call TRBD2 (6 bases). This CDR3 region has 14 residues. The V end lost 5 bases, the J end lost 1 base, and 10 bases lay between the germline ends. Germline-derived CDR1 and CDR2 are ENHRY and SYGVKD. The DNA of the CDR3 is TGTGCCATCAGTCGGGGGAGTGGCACAGATACGCAGTATTTT. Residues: CAISRGSGTDTQYF.

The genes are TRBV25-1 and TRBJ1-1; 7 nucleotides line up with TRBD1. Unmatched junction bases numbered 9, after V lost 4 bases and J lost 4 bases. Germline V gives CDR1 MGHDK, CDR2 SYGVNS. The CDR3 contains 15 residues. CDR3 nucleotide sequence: TGTGCCAGCAGTGGGCGGCCGACAGGGATCACTGAAGCTTTCTTT. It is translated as CASSGRPTGITEAFF. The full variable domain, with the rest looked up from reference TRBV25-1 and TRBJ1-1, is EADIYQTPRYLVIGTGKKITLECSQTMGHDKMYWYQQDPGMELHLIHYSYGVNSTEKGDLSSESTVSRIRTEHFPLTLESARPSHTSQYLCASSGRPTGITEAFFGQGTRLTVV.

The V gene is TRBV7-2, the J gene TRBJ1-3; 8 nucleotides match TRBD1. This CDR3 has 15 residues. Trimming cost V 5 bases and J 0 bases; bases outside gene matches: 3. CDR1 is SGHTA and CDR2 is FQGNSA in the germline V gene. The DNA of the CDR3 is TGTGCCAGCAGCCGGGACAGGAACTCTGGAAACACCATATATTTT. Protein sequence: CASSRDRNSGNTIYF.

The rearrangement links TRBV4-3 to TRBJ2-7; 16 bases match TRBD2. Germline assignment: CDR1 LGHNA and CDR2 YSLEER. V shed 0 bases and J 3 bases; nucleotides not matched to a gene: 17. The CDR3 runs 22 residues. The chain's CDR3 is CASSQDRGTSGRVRTTIYEQYF. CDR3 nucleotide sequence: TGCGCCAGCAGCCAAGATCGAGGGACTAGCGGGAGGGTCAGGACCACTATCTACGAGCAGTACTTC.

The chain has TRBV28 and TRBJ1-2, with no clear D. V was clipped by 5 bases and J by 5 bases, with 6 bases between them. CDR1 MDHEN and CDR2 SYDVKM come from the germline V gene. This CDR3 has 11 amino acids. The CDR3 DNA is TGTGCCAGCAGTCCGGGTTATGGCTACACCTTC. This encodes CASSPGYGYTF.

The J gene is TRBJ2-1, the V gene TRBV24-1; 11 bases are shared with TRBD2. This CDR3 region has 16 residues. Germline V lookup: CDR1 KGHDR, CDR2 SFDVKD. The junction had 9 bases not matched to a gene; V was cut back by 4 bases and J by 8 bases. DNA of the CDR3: TGTGCCACCAGTGACCCCATCCGACTAGCGGGATATGAGCAGTTCTTC. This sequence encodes CATSDPIRLAGYEQFF.

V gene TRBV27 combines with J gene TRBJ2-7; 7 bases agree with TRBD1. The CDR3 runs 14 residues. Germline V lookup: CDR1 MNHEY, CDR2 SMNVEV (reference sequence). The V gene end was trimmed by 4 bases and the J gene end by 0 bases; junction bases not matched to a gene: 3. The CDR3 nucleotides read TGTGCCAGCAGTTCGTGGGACAGCTCCTACGAGCAGTACTTC. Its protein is CASSSWDSSYEQYF.

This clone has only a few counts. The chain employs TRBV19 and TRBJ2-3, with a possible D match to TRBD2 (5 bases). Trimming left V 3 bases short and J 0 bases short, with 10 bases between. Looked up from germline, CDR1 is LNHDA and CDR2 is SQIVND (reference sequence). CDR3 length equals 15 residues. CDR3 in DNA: TGTGCCAGTAGTATGGGGAGCCAAAGCACAGATACGCAGTATTTT. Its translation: CASSMGSQSTDTQYF.

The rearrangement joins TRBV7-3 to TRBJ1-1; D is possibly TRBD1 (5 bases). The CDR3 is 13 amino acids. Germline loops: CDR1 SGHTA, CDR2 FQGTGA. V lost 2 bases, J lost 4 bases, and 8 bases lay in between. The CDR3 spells CASSLLRATEAFF. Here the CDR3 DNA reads TGTGCCAGCAGCTTACTCAGGGCCACTGAAGCTTTCTTT.

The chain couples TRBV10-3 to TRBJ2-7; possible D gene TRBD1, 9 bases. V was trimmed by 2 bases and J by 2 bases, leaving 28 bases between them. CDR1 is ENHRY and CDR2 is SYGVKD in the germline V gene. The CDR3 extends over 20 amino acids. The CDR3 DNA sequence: TGTGCCATCAGTGAGCCCGGGACAGGGCCTTGGACTAGCCCTCCCTACGAGCAGTACTTC. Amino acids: CAISEPGTGPWTSPPYEQYF.

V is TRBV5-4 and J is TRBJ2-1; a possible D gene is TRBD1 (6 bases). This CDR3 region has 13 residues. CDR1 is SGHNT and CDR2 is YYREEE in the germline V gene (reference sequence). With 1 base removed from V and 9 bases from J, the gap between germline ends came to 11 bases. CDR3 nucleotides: TGTGCCAGCAGCTTGAAGGGGGTGAGTGAGCAGTTCTTC. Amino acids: CASSLKGVSEQFF.

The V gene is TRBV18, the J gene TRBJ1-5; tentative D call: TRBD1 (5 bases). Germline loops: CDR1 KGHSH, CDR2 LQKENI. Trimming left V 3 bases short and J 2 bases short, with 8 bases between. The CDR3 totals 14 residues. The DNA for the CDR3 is TGTGCCAGCTCACCTGGGGCAGGCAATCAGCCCCAGCATTTT. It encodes CASSPGAGNQPQHF.

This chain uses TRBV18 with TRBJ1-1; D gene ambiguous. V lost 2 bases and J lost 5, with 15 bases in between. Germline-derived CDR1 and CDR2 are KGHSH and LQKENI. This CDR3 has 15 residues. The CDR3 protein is CASSPRNRQNTEAFF. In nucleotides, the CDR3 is TGTGCCAGCTCACCAAGAAATCGACAAAATACTGAAGCTTTCTTT.

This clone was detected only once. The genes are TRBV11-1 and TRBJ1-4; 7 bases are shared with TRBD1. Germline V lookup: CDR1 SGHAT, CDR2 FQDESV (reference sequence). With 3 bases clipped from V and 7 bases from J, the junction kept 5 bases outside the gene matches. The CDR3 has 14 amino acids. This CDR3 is CASSFSGQLEKLFF. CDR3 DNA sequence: TGTGCCAGCAGCTTCTCGGGACAGCTTGAAAAACTGTTTTTT.